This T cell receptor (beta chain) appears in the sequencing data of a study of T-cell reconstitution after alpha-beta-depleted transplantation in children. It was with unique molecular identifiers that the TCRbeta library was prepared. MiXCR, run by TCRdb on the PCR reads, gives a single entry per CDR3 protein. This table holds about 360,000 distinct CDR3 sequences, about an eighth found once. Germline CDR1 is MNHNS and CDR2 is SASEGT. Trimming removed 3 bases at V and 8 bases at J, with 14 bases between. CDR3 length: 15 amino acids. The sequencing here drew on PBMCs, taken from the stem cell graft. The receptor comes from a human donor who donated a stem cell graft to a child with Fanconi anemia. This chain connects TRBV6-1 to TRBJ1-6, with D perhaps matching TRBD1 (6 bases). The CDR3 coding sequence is TGTGCCAGCAGTGAGGACTCTGGGGGCCATTCACCCCTCCACTTT. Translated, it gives CASSEDSGGHSPLHF.